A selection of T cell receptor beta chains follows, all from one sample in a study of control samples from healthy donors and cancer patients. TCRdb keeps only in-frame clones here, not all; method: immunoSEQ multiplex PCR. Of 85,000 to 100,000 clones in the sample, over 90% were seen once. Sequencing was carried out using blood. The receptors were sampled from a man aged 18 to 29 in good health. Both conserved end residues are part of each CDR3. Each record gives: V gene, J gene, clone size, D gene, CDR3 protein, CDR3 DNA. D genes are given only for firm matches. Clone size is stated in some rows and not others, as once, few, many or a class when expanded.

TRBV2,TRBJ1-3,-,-,CASSEGLRSGNTIYF,TGTGCCAGCAGTGAAGGCCTCCGCTCTGGAAACACCATATATTTT
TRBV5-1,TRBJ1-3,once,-,CASSPVQGGGNTIYF,TGCGCCAGCAGCCCCGTCCAGGGAGGGGGAAACACCATATATTTT
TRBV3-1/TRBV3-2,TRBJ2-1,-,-,CASSHGFSYNEQFF,TGTGCCAGCAGCCACGGGTTCTCCTACAATGAGCAGTTCTTC
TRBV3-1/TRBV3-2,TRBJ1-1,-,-,CASSHIQGDTEAFF,TGTGCCAGCAGCCACATACAGGGAGACACTGAAGCTTTCTTT
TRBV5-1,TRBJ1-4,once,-,CASSLAGAARDEKLFF,TGCGCCAGCAGCTTGGCCGGTGCAGCAAGAGATGAAAAACTGTTTTTT
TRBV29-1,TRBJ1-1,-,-,CSVEEGRGTEAFF,TGCAGCGTTGAAGAGGGGAGGGGAACTGAAGCTTTCTTT
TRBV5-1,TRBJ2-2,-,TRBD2,CASSLGLAGGPNTGELFF,TGCGCCAGCAGCTTGGGTTTAGCGGGAGGTCCGAACACCGGGGAGCTGTTTTTT
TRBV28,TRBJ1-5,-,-,CASSLGGESNQPQHF,TGTGCCAGCAGTTTAGGGGGCGAGAGCAATCAGCCCCAGCATTTT
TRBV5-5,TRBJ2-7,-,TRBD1,CASTRFWTGGYEQYF,TGTGCCAGCACCCGCTTCTGGACAGGGGGCTACGAGCAGTACTTC
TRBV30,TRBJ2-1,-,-,CAWSDLESSYNEQFF,TGTGCCTGGAGCGACCTAGAGAGTTCGTACAATGAGCAGTTCTTC
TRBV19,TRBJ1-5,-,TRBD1,CASSGPGQGAVQPQHF,TGTGCCAGTAGTGGCCCGGGACAGGGGGCCGTTCAGCCCCAGCATTTT
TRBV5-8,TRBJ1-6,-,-,CASFLTPPRSPLHF,TGTGCCAGTTTTTTAACGCCTCCTCGGTCACCCCTCCACTTT
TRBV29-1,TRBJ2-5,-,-,CSASRGWGSGQETQYF,TGCAGCGCATCCCGGGGCTGGGGGAGTGGGCAAGAGACCCAGTACTTC
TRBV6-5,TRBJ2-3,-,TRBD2,CASTGEAGGSDTQYF,TGTGCCAGCACGGGAGAGGCGGGGGGGTCAGATACGCAGTATTTT
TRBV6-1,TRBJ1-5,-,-,CASSEGGRPQHF,TGTGCCAGCAGTGAAGGGGGACGGCCCCAGCATTTT
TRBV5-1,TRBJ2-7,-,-,CASSLAVGRLVNEQYF,TGCGCCAGCAGCTTGGCCGTGGGGAGGTTGGTCAACGAGCAGTACTTC
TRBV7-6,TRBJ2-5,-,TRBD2,CASSLGYIASGTAHQETQYF,TGTGCCAGCAGCTTAGGCTATATCGCTAGCGGGACTGCTCACCAGGAGACCCAGTACTTC
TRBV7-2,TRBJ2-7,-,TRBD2,CASSLAGRANEQYF,TGTGCCAGCAGCTTAGCGGGGAGGGCCAACGAGCAGTACTTC
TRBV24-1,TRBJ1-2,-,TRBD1,CATSEGQGLGYTF,TGTGCCACCAGTGAGGGACAGGGTTTGGGCTACACCTTC
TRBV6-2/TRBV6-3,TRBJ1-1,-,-,CASTYRSGSEAFF,TGTGCCAGCACTTATAGGTCAGGCAGTGAAGCTTTCTTT
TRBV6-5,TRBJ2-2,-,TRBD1,CASSLTGGTGELFF,TGTGCCAGCAGTTTAACAGGGGGCACCGGGGAGCTGTTTTTT
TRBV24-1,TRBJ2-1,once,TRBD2,CATSDSGTSGANINEQFF,TGTGCCACCAGTGATTCAGGGACTAGCGGGGCAAATATTAATGAGCAGTTCTTC
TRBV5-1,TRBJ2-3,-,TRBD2,CASSSPGLADTDTQYF,TGCGCCAGCAGCTCACCGGGACTAGCGGACACAGATACGCAGTATTTT
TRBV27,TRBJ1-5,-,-,CASSPGSLMGPQHF,TGTGCCAGCAGCCCGGGATCCCTGATGGGGCCCCAGCATTTT
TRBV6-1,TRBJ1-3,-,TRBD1,CASSEALKGQGIPGNTIYF,TGTGCCAGCAGTGAAGCTCTTAAGGGACAGGGGATCCCTGGAAACACCATATATTTT
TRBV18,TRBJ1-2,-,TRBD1,CASSPPTGTGANYGYTF,TGTGCCAGCTCACCACCTACCGGGACAGGGGCAAACTATGGCTACACCTTC
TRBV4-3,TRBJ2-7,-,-,CASSQGAYSYEQYF,TGCGCCAGCAGCCAGGGGGCATACTCCTACGAGCAGTACTTC
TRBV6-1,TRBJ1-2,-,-,CASSDEAAIYGYTF,TGTGCCAGCAGTGATGAGGCAGCGATCTATGGCTACACCTTC
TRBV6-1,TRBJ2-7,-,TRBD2,CASSEGYRDYQHPSSYEQYF,TGTGCCAGCAGTGAAGGCTACCGGGACTACCAACACCCTAGCTCCTACGAGCAGTACTTC
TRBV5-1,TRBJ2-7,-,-,CASSSVQTDGDEQYF,TGCGCCAGCAGTTCGGTCCAGACCGATGGCGACGAGCAGTACTTC
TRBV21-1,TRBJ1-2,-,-,CASSNGAGIEDGYTF,TGTGCCAGCAGCAATGGGGCAGGGATAGAGGATGGCTACACCTTC